Shown below are 21 T cell receptor beta chains from a single sample sequenced in a study of blood T cell repertoires in COVID-19. TCRdb's copy holds only in-frame clones and misses some; the assay was immunoSEQ multiplex PCR. This sample has 50,000 to 65,000 clones, with approximately 83% found just once. The sequencing input was peripheral blood. The receptors originated from a human donor in a cohort sampled during active COVID-19.

The gene calls are TRBV15 and TRBJ2-7, with D maybe TRBD2 (7 bases). V gave up 10 bases and J gave up 4 bases, with 14 bases separating them. Looked up from germline, CDR1 is LNHNV and CDR2 is YYDKDF (reference sequence). The CDR3 runs to 12 residues. CDR3: CAIGGPPYEQYF. The CDR3 region has the DNA TGTGCCATCGGGGGGCCCCCTTACGAGCAGTACTTC.

The chain recombines TRBV28 with TRBJ2-7; D may be TRBD2 (6 bases). This CDR3 has 12 residues. CDR1 and CDR2 (germline): MDHEN, SYDVKM. Trimming pared 1 base from V and 7 bases from J, leaving 8 bases between. The DNA of the CDR3 is TGTGCCAGCAGTTTATTACGGGGGGAGCAGTACTTC. This sequence encodes CASSLLRGEQYF.

This chain links TRBV28 with TRBJ1-2; 8 bases map to TRBD1. CDR1 and CDR2 from the germline V gene are MDHEN and SYDVKM. J lost 8 bases, V lost 6 bases, and 14 bases had no gene match. CDR3 length equals 15 residues. The DNA of the CDR3 is TGTGCCAGCAGCCGCGGAGGCCAGGGGGCTCCAGGCTACACCTTC. It encodes CASSRGGQGAPGYTF.

The count of this clone is one. The genes are TRBV4-3 and TRBJ2-7; TRBD2 matches 7 bases. The V and J ends lost 0 bases and 3 bases, in that order; junction bases with no gene match: 5. This CDR3 has 15 amino acids. CDR1 is LGHNA and CDR2 is YSLEER in the germline V gene. CDR3 sequence (DNA): TGCGCCAGCAGCCAAGATAATAGCGGGTTCTACGAGCAGTACTTC. This sequence encodes CASSQDNSGFYEQYF.

The gene calls are TRBV28 and TRBJ1-5, with no clear D. The CDR3 is 12 amino acids. The germline V gene encodes CDR1 MDHEN and CDR2 SYDVKM. Trimming removed 5 bases from V and 5 bases from J, with 7 bases in between. CDR3 sequence (DNA): TGTGCCAGCAGTCTCCCTCATCAGCCCCAGCATTTT. This sequence encodes CASSLPHQPQHF.

The gene calls are TRBV19 and TRBJ1-2, with D possibly TRBD1 on 5 matching bases. CDR3 length: 12 residues. Germline-derived CDR1 and CDR2 are LNHDA and SQIVND (reference sequence). V was shortened by 1 base and J by 7 bases, with 7 bases between the two germline ends. DNA of the CDR3: TGTGCCAGTAGTATAGGGGGCAGTGGCTACACCTTC. Its translation: CASSIGGSGYTF.

The rearrangement uses TRBV6-5 and TRBJ1-1, with a weak D call TRBD1 (6 bases). The CDR3 contains 14 residues. Per the germline V gene, CDR1 is MNHEY and CDR2 is SVGAGI. Trimming removed 3 bases at V and 6 bases at J, with 14 bases between. For the CDR3, the DNA is TGTGCCAGCAGTTATAAACAGGGTAGGGCTGAAGCTTTCTTT. Its protein product is CASSYKQGRAEAFF.

The CDR3 nucleotides are TGTGCCAGCAGTTCATTCCACAGCAGGGCAGGGTACTTC. Its translation is CASSSFHSRAGYF. The V gene is TRBV6-2 or TRBV6-3, the J gene TRBJ2-7, with D perhaps TRBD1 (5 bases). Germline assignment: CDR1 MNHEY and CDR2 SVGEGT. The germline V and J ends were trimmed by 4 bases and 12 bases, with 19 bases remaining between them. There are 13 residues in the CDR3.

The chain carries TRBV27 and TRBJ1-2; a weak D match, TRBD1 (5 bases). Germline V gene data show CDR1 as MNHEY and CDR2 as SMNVEV (reference sequence). The CDR3 runs 13 residues. Trimming pared 8 bases from V and 8 bases from J, leaving 18 bases between. The CDR3 coding sequence is TGTGCCAGCTATGGCAGGGACTTCTGGGGCTACACCTTC. Amino acids: CASYGRDFWGYTF.

V and J are TRBV5-4 and TRBJ2-7; a possible D gene is TRBD1 (5 bases). Germline CDR1 reads SGHNT; CDR2 reads YYREEE (reference sequence). The CDR3 runs to 13 residues. V gave up 1 base and J gave up 4 bases, with 9 bases separating them. CDR3 sequence reads: CASSLFRGYEQYF. The CDR3 bases are TGTGCCAGCAGCTTGTTTAGGGGTTACGAGCAGTACTTC.

The CDR3 DNA sequence: TGCGCCAGCAGCCAAGTTCCTCCGGGACTAGGCTACGAGCAGTACTTC. It codes for CASSQVPPGLGYEQYF. J is TRBJ2-7 and V is TRBV4-1; 8 nucleotides match TRBD2. Per the germline V gene, CDR1 is MGHRA and CDR2 is YSYEKL. This CDR3 is built from 16 residues. V gave up 1 base and J gave up 3 bases; unmatched junction bases: 8.

This clone came up once. The chain recombines TRBV5-5 with TRBJ1-5, with D possibly being TRBD1 (5 bases). CDR3 size: 15 residues. V was shortened by 2 bases and J by 1 base, with 10 bases between the two germline ends. Per the germline V gene, CDR1 is SGHKS and CDR2 is YYEKEE (reference sequence). The CDR3 loop is CASSFLSGSNQPQHF. CDR3 bases: TGTGCCAGCAGCTTTTTGTCAGGGAGCAATCAGCCCCAGCATTTT.

The chain links TRBV29-1 to TRBJ2-2; 7 bases are a match to TRBD1. The CDR3 is 14 amino acids. V lost 1 base and J lost 4; bases outside the gene matches: 3. Germline V CDR1 and CDR2: SQVTM, ANQGSEA. CDR3 sequence: CSVEVGQFTGELFF. As DNA, the CDR3 is TGCAGCGTTGAAGTGGGACAGTTCACCGGGGAGCTGTTTTTT.

The chain employs TRBV19 and TRBJ2-3; tentative D call: TRBD1 (6 bases). Germline V lookup: CDR1 LNHDA, CDR2 SQIVND (reference sequence). Between the trimmed V and J ends, which lost 9 bases and 2 bases, there was a span of 12 bases. The CDR3 runs 13 residues. The CDR3 is CASFNRATDTQYF. CDR3 bases: TGTGCCAGCTTCAACAGGGCCACAGATACGCAGTATTTT.

V is TRBV5-6 and J is TRBJ2-7; D uncertain. Germline V lookup: CDR1 SGHDT, CDR2 YYEEEE. V dropped 4 bases and J dropped 4 bases, with 9 bases sitting between them. This CDR3 has 12 residues. The CDR3 is CASSRRGYEQYF. CDR3 nucleotide sequence: TGTGCCAGCAGCCGACGAGGTTACGAGCAGTACTTC.

The genes are TRBV5-1 and TRBJ2-4; 7 nucleotides agree with TRBD1. V dropped 4 bases and J dropped 6; count of bases not matched to a gene: 4. The germline CDR1 and CDR2 sequences are SGHRS and YFSETQ. CDR3 length equals 13 residues. This CDR3 is CASSTRQGNIQYF. DNA for the CDR3: TGCGCCAGCAGCACCCGACAGGGAAACATTCAGTACTTC.

The V call is TRBV1, the J call TRBJ2-1; TRBD2, the table's D call, was not compared with the DNA. TRBV1 is annotated as a pseudogene. CDR3 length: 17 residues. CDR3 region: CTSSQDPGLSRHNEQFF. The CDR3 bases are TGCACCAGCAGCCAAGATCCGGGACTCTCCAGGCACAATGAGCAGTTCTTC.

CDR3 bases: TGCGCCAGCAGCCAAGCGGTAACAGGGGTACCCTACGAGCAGTACTTC. It encodes CASSQAVTGVPYEQYF. V and J are TRBV4-3 and TRBJ2-7, with TRBD1 matching 7 bases. The CDR3 has 16 amino acids. Germline CDR1 reads LGHNA; CDR2 reads YSLEER. V shed 1 base and J 2 bases; nucleotides not matched to a gene: 8.

The chain joins TRBV5-1 to TRBJ1-1, with 7 bases lining up with TRBD1. Germline CDR1 reads SGHRS; CDR2 reads YFSETQ. The CDR3 is 14 amino acids. J lost 1 base, V lost 5 bases, and 5 bases had no gene match. CDR3 DNA sequence: TGCGCCAGCAGAGACGCAGGGGGGAACACTGAAGCTTTCTTT. Translation gives CASRDAGGNTEAFF.

The chain links TRBV9 to TRBJ2-3; D unclear. In germline, CDR1 is SGDLS, CDR2 YYNGEE. CDR3 size: 13 residues. The V and J ends lost 3 bases and 4 bases respectively, with 9 bases between them. Here the CDR3 DNA reads TGTGCCAGCAGCGCCGCGGTGCCAGATACGCAGTATTTT. Residues: CASSAAVPDTQYF.

CDR3 amino acids: CASSPRRLAKETQYF. CDR3 in DNA: TGTGCCAGTAGTCCTCGCCGACTAGCTAAAGAGACCCAGTACTTC. V is TRBV19 and J is TRBJ2-5, with TRBD2 identical over 7 bases. The CDR3 contains 15 residues. Per germline, CDR1 LNHDA and CDR2 SQIVND (reference sequence). J lost 3 bases, V lost 5 bases, and 9 bases had no gene match.